This entry is about one T cell receptor beta chain. Looked up from germline, CDR1 is SGHNT and CDR2 is YYREEE (reference sequence). CDR3 size: 14 residues. Trimming pared 2 bases from V and 3 bases from J, leaving 8 bases between. It was with random hexamers that roughly 0.5 to 1 ug RNA was reverse transcribed. TCRdb redid the calling of the immunoSEQ multiplex PCR reads with MiXCR, one entry per CDR3 protein. The sample shows approximately 26,000 distinct CDR3 sequences, roughly 94% of them seen only once. Healthy donors, matched for age and sex, constituted the control group. The data derive from a study of CD8 T cells in Susac syndrome.

The receptor was derived from a human donor in good health. J is TRBJ2-2 and V is TRBV5-4; no clear D. The material sequenced was CD8+ T cells from PBMCs. The CDR3 protein is CASSFLGYTGELFF. The CDR3 DNA follows: TGTGCCAGCAGCTTTTTAGGGTACACCGGGGAGCTGTTTTTT.